Below are 7 T cell receptor beta chains sequenced from a single sample in a study of beta chain features in type 1 diabetes listed by TCRdb under 2018. Libraries were prepared through the immunoSEQ multiplex PCR assay. The entire isolated RNA was reverse transcribed using the High Capacity cDNA Reverse Transcription Kit, and thus expressed TCRB transcripts were sequenced. TCRdb limited this immuneACCESS table to in-frame rearrangements with V and J called. A share of clones is missing; checked studies link under half to unresolved V genes, and the rest is unexplained. In all, the sample holds about 180,000 clones, and more than 10% of those were seen once. The ten largest clones take up 0.62% of the sample. The sample was central memory CD4+ T cells from blood. These receptors came from a young woman in good health.

The rearrangement joins TRBV28 to TRBJ1-1; D is possibly TRBD1 (6 bases). Germline CDR1 MDHEN, CDR2 SYDVKM. V dropped 6 bases and J dropped 6 bases, with 11 bases sitting between them. The CDR3 length is 12 residues. The DNA for the CDR3 is TGTGCCAGCAGGCGGACAGTGTCTGAAGCTTTCTTT. Amino acids: CASRRTVSEAFF.

The sample holds a few counts of this clone. The chain uses TRBV7-9 and TRBJ1-4; a possible D gene is TRBD1 (6 bases). The CDR3 consists of 17 residues. The germline V gene has CDR1 SEHNR and CDR2 FQNEAQ (reference sequence). Trimming cost V 2 bases and J 1 base, with 14 bases left between them. The CDR3 nucleotides are TGTGCCAGCAGCTTAATATCCCCGGACAGAACTAATGAAAAACTGTTTTTT. This gives the protein CASSLISPDRTNEKLFF.

The chain joins TRBV2 to TRBJ2-5; D remains ambiguous. Germline CDR1 reads SNHLY; CDR2 reads FYNNEI. The CDR3 contains 11 residues. V was pared by 2 bases and J by 5 bases, with 3 bases between. The CDR3 loop reads CASSEQETQYF. CDR3 sequence (DNA): TGTGCCAGCAGTGAACAGGAGACCCAGTACTTC.

The V and J genes are TRBV4-1 and TRBJ2-1; D not resolved. Trimming shortened V by 0 bases and J by 0 bases, and 12 bases separated the two germline ends. This CDR3 comprises 17 residues. Per the germline V gene, CDR1 is MGHRA and CDR2 is YSYEKL. CDR3 sequence: CASSQETPGGSYNEQFF. The CDR3 nucleotides read TGCGCCAGCAGCCAAGAAACGCCCGGCGGCTCCTACAATGAGCAGTTCTTC.

This clone has only a few counts. The chain joins TRBV29-1 to TRBJ2-1; unclear D gene. Germline CDR1 SQVTM, CDR2 ANQGSEA. V was trimmed by 6 bases and J by 1 base, leaving 10 bases between them. The CDR3 runs 13 residues. The chain's CDR3 is CSVVERSYNEQFF. The CDR3 DNA follows: TGCAGCGTGGTTGAGCGTTCCTACAATGAGCAGTTCTTC.

This clone has more than one count but fewer than ten. This rearrangement joins TRBV29-1 to TRBJ2-4; perhaps TRBD2 as D (6 bases). The germline V gene has CDR1 SQVTM and CDR2 ANQGSEA. Trimming shortened V by 5 bases and J by 2 bases, and 13 bases separated the two germline ends. CDR3 length: 14 amino acids. CDR3 sequence reads: CSVFKSGSKNIQYF. The CDR3 bases are TGCAGCGTTTTTAAGAGCGGGTCCAAAAACATTCAGTACTTC.

Written as DNA, the CDR3 is TGTGCCAGCAGCGAGGGCGCTGAAAAACTGTTTTTT. As protein: CASSEGAEKLFF. This chain links TRBV7-2 with TRBJ1-4; D gene uncertain. Trimming removed 5 bases from V and 7 bases from J, with 8 bases in between. Germline CDR1 is SGHTA and CDR2 is FQGNSA. This CDR3 comprises 12 residues.